The rows below give T cell receptor beta chains drawn from one sample of a study of T cells in Graves' hyperthyroidism and ophthalmopathy. MiXCR, run by TCRdb on the multiplex PCR reads, gives a single entry per CDR3 protein. This sample yields about 600,000 distinct CDR3 sequences, of which roughly a sixth are seen a single time; more than 3% belongs to the top ten. What was sequenced was blood. Receptors originate from a woman aged 40 to 55 with Graves' ophthalmopathy. CDR3s include the opening cysteine and the closing phenylalanine or tryptophan. Fields, in order: D gene, CDR3 length, J gene, clone size, V gene, CDR3 protein, CDR3 DNA. The D gene is left open where the match is weak. A clone size is listed for some rows: how often the clone was seen (once, few, many), or a class if it is expanded.

D: -; length: 14; J: TRBJ2-1; size: -; V: TRBV5-1; CDR3: CASRPGQPVDEQFF; DNA: TGCGCCAGCAGACCAGGACAGCCCGTGGATGAGCAGTTCTTC
D: -; length: 13; J: TRBJ2-5; size: few; V: TRBV10-3; CDR3: CAIRLRDTETQYF; DNA: TGTGCCATCAGATTACGAGATACCGAGACCCAGTACTTC
D: TRBD1; length: 15; J: TRBJ1-1; size: many; V: TRBV12-3/TRBV12-4; CDR3: CASSPMTGLNTEAFF; DNA: TGTGCCAGCAGTCCGATGACAGGGTTGAACACTGAAGCTTTCTTT
D: -; length: 15; J: TRBJ2-5; size: -; V: TRBV7-2; CDR3: CASSIGQLAQGTQYF; DNA: TGTGCCAGCAGCATAGGCCAGCTAGCTCAGGGAACCCAGTACTTC
D: TRBD1; length: 14; J: TRBJ1-2; size: many; V: TRBV20-1; CDR3: CSAPTGGRDYGYTF; DNA: TGCAGTGCTCCAACAGGGGGTCGGGACTATGGCTACACCTTC
D: -; length: 14; J: TRBJ2-1; size: -; V: TRBV7-2; CDR3: CASSFLRTHNEQFF; DNA: TGTGCCAGCAGCTTCTTACGCACCCATAATGAGCAGTTCTTC
D: TRBD2; length: 15; J: TRBJ2-2; size: -; V: TRBV7-6; CDR3: CASSLAGGSTGELFF; DNA: TGTGCCAGCAGCTTGGCGGGAGGGAGCACCGGGGAGCTGTTTTTT
D: -; length: 13; J: TRBJ1-2; size: many; V: TRBV7-2; CDR3: CASSLGQDLGYTF; DNA: TGTGCCAGCAGCTTAGGACAGGACTTGGGCTACACCTTC
D: -; length: 15; J: TRBJ2-7; size: many; V: TRBV30; CDR3: CAWRAHGSGNDEQYF; DNA: TGTGCCTGGAGGGCCCATGGGAGTGGAAATGACGAGCAGTACTTC
D: -; length: 13; J: TRBJ2-1; size: -; V: TRBV6-6; CDR3: CASSYSFGGEQFF; DNA: TGTGCCAGCAGTTACTCGTTTGGAGGTGAGCAGTTCTTC
D: TRBD1; length: 17; J: TRBJ2-7; size: many; V: TRBV2; CDR3: CASKGGQGWSQGYEQYF; DNA: TGTGCCAGCAAGGGGGGACAGGGTTGGAGCCAAGGCTACGAGCAGTACTTC
D: TRBD1; length: 16; J: TRBJ2-5; size: many; V: TRBV29-1; CDR3: CSVEGASGTAQETQYF; DNA: TGCAGCGTTGAAGGGGCCTCCGGGACAGCTCAAGAGACCCAGTACTTC
D: TRBD2; length: 13; J: TRBJ2-5; size: -; V: TRBV20-1; CDR3: CSARATSEETQYF; DNA: TGCAGTGCTAGAGCGACTAGCGAAGAGACCCAGTACTTC
D: -; length: 12; J: TRBJ1-2; size: -; V: TRBV20-1; CDR3: CSATRDDYGYTF; DNA: TGCAGTGCTACGCGGGACGACTATGGCTACACCTTC
D: -; length: 14; J: TRBJ2-5; size: -; V: TRBV10-2; CDR3: CASSERTIGQTQYF; DNA: TGCGCCAGCTCGGAGAGGACTATAGGGCAGACCCAGTACTTC
D: -; length: 15; J: TRBJ1-5; size: few; V: TRBV12-3/TRBV12-4; CDR3: CASSLEVGGDQPQHF; DNA: TGTGCCAGCAGTTTAGAGGTCGGAGGGGATCAGCCCCAGCATTTT